This T cell receptor (beta chain) derives from a study of tumor and adjacent non-tumor tissue in lung cancer. Study-level background: Patients comprised about a dozen adenocarcinoma, a couple of squamous cell carcinoma and 1 small cell lung cancer. The patients, roughly eleven men and four to six women, were roughly 30 to 80 with stage I to III disease. Study observations and caveats: TCR diversity was significantly greater in tumor than normal lung tissue. Shorter survival was associated with higher TCR diversity in tumors.

The template was RNA from unsorted bulk tissue. The normal lung tissue was taken more than 3 cm from the tumor edge. On this clonotype: Its antigen is not known.

Trimming cost V 6 bases and J 13 bases; bases outside gene matches: 17. Germline CDR1 reads MNHNY; CDR2 reads SVGAGI (reference sequence). This CDR3 region has 14 residues. The library came from three nested PCR rounds adapted from ARM-PCR protocols. TCRdb independently ran MiXCR on the multiplex PCR reads; one entry per CDR3 protein. The top ten clones hold around a fifth of a sample with some 80,000 distinct CDR3 sequences, approximately 73% of them seen once. This TCR derives from a woman between 50 and 59 years old with non-small cell lung cancer. The chain links TRBV6-6 to TRBJ2-5; 7 nucleotides line up with TRBD1. Sequencing input: distant non-tumor lung tissue. This CDR3 reads CASSPQGPQETRYF. The DNA for the CDR3 is TGTGCCAGCAGCCCACAGGGGCCCCAAGAGACCAGGTACTTC.